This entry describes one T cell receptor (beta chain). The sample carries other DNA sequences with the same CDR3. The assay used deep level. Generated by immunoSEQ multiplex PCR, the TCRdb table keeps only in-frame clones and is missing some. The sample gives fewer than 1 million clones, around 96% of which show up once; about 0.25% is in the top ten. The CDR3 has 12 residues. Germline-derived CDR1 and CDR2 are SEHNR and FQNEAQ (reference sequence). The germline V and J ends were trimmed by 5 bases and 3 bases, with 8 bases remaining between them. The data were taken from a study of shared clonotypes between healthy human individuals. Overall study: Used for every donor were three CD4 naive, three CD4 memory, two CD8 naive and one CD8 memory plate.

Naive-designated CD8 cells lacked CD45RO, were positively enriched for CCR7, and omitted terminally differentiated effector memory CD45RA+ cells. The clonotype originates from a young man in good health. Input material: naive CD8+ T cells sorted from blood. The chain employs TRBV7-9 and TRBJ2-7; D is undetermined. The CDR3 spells CASSPTYYEQYF. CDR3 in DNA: TGTGCCAGCAGCCCAACTTACTACGAGCAGTACTTC.